These T cell receptor beta chains were read from a single sample in a study of T cell repertoires in cytomegalovirus infection. TCRdb re-called the reads with MiXCR, one entry per CDR3 protein. Among 40,000 to 60,000 distinct CDR3 sequences, about a fifth were seen once, and the ten largest hold 85% to 90%. Their specific antigens are unknown. The input for sequencing was CD8+ T cells from cultured PBMCs, taken from culture after CMV antigen stimulation. These TCRs come from a human donor in good health (CMV status not recorded). Some clones in this sample may be carry-over from other donors' samples. The CDR3 runs from the conserved cysteine through the conserved F or W. Fields, in order: J gene, D gene, clone size, V gene, CDR3 protein, CDR3 DNA. A D gene is named only where the DNA matches it firmly. Rows may omit the clone size; those that give it use once, few, many or a size class.

TRBJ1-2	TRBD1	few	TRBV29-1	CSVPTGDYGYTF	TGCAGCGTTCCGACAGGGGACTATGGCTACACCTTC
TRBJ2-2	TRBD1	NA	TRBV12-3/TRBV12-4	CASRRRDRGQGGELFF	TGTGCCAGCAGGCGGCGGGACAGGGGGCAAGGCGGGGAGCTGTTTTTT
TRBJ2-1	TRBD2	NA	TRBV7-6	CASSLPLMSGGPHVYNEQFF	TGTGCCAGCAGCTTACCCCTCATGAGCGGGGGGCCGCATGTCTACAATGAGCAGTTCTTC
TRBJ2-7	NA	many	TRBV6-2/TRBV6-3	CASSYERLTATYEQYF	TGTGCCAGCAGTTACGAAAGACTTACTGCCACCTACGAGCAGTACTTC
TRBJ2-5	NA	NA	TRBV5-1	CASNIGGFNELAVDGTQYF	TGCGCCAGCAACATAGGGGGATTCAATGAACTGGCGGTGGATGGGACCCAGTACTTC
TRBJ1-5	NA	once	TRBV19	CASSPRGHNQPQHF	TGTGCCAGTAGCCCCAGGGGCCACAATCAGCCCCAGCATTTT
TRBJ2-7	TRBD1	few	TRBV27	CASRVGQGAREQYF	TGTGCCAGCAGAGTCGGACAGGGGGCGCGGGAGCAGTACTTC
TRBJ2-7	TRBD2	few	TRBV7-2	CASSGLAVSYEQYF	TGTGCCAGCAGTGGACTAGCCGTTTCCTACGAGCAGTACTTC
TRBJ1-5	NA	NA	TRBV4-1	CASSQVGGPQHF	TGCGCCAGCAGCCAAGTGGGGGGCCCCCAGCATTTT
TRBJ2-7	NA	few	TRBV20-1	CSASTAALYEQYF	TGCAGTGCTAGTACGGCGGCCCTTTACGAGCAGTACTTC
TRBJ2-1	TRBD1	few	TRBV6-1	CASSSGTGDNEQFF	TGTGCCAGCAGTTCCGGGACAGGGGACAATGAGCAGTTCTTC
TRBJ2-1	TRBD2	NA	TRBV7-9	CASSFRRTSGMDPNEQFF	TGTGCCAGCAGCTTTCGCAGGACTAGCGGGATGGACCCCAATGAGCAGTTCTTC
TRBJ2-7	NA	NA	TRBV7-8	CASTTGGLGYEQYF	TGTGCCAGCACGACCGGAGGACTCGGCTACGAGCAGTACTTC
TRBJ1-6	TRBD1	few	TRBV12-5	CASGLVQTGNYNSPLHF	TGTGCTAGTGGTTTGGTACAGACAGGGAATTATAATTCACCCCTCCACTTT
TRBJ1-5	TRBD1	few	TRBV12-3/TRBV12-4	CASSLNRGGNQPQHF	TGTGCCAGCAGTTTGAACAGGGGTGGCAATCAGCCCCAGCATTTT
TRBJ1-2	TRBD1	NA	TRBV4-1	CASSQERTGLYGYTF	TGCGCCAGCAGCCAAGAGCGGACAGGGCTGTATGGCTACACCTTC
TRBJ2-1	TRBD2	many	TRBV5-1	CASSLLGLAGGRNEQFF	TGCGCCAGCAGCTTGCTAGGACTAGCGGGAGGGAGAAATGAGCAGTTCTTC
TRBJ2-6	NA	few	TRBV12-3/TRBV12-4	CASSPGASGANVLTF	TGTGCCAGCAGTCCAGGGGCCTCTGGGGCCAACGTCCTGACTTTC
TRBJ2-1	NA	NA	TRBV6-1	CASSELGASSYNEQFF	TGTGCCAGCAGTGAGTTAGGGGCGAGCTCCTACAATGAGCAGTTCTTC
TRBJ2-3	TRBD2	few	TRBV5-4	CASRPTSGRFDTQYF	TGTGCCAGCAGGCCGACTAGCGGGAGGTTCGATACGCAGTATTTT
TRBJ1-1	TRBD1	few	TRBV27	CASSSWTGGRGTEAFF	TGTGCCAGCAGTTCCTGGACAGGGGGAAGGGGAACTGAAGCTTTCTTT
TRBJ2-1	NA	NA	TRBV7-2	CASSQGDIRWGWFF	TGTGCCAGCAGCCAGGGAGATATACGGTGGGGGTGGTTCTTC
TRBJ2-1	TRBD2	NA	TRBV9	CASSVGAGGYNEQFF	TGTGCCAGCAGCGTAGGAGCGGGGGGCTACAATGAGCAGTTCTTC
TRBJ1-4	NA	many	TRBV7-8	CASSLGGGGSTNEKLFF	TGTGCCAGCAGCTTAGGTGGGGGAGGGTCAACCAATGAAAAACTGTTTTTT
TRBJ1-1	NA	NA	TRBV5-1	CASSLLTWDTEAFF	TGCGCCAGCAGCTTGCTCACGTGGGACACTGAAGCTTTCTTT
TRBJ2-2	NA	few	TRBV15	CATQNTGELFF	TGTGCCACCCAGAACACCGGGGAGCTGTTTTTT
TRBJ2-1	NA	NA	TRBV29-1	CSVEDLGATPGEQFF	TGCAGCGTTGAAGATCTGGGGGCAACCCCGGGTGAGCAGTTCTTC
TRBJ1-2	TRBD1	NA	TRBV29-1	CSVHGTGYGYTF	TGCAGCGTTCATGGGACAGGCTATGGCTACACCTTC
TRBJ2-1	TRBD2	NA	TRBV7-2	CASSLRTGTRDIVYEQFF	TGTGCCAGCAGCTTAAGGACCGGGACTAGGGATATTGTCTATGAGCAGTTCTTC
TRBJ2-1	TRBD2	few	TRBV11-2	CANSSYPSGGYNEQFF	TGTGCCAACAGCTCCTACCCGAGCGGGGGGTACAATGAGCAGTTCTTC
TRBJ2-7	TRBD1	few	TRBV27	CASSLLGQETYEQYF	TGTGCCAGCAGTTTACTTGGACAGGAGACCTACGAGCAGTACTTC
TRBJ2-3	NA	NA	TRBV6-2/TRBV6-3	CASSPTVVDTQYF	TGTGCCAGCAGTCCGACAGTCGTAGATACGCAGTATTTT
TRBJ1-2	NA	few	TRBV7-6	CASSPNRFPNTHLDGYTF	TGTGCCAGCAGCCCCAACAGGTTTCCGAATACTCATCTCGATGGCTACACCTTC